This passage covers 18 T cell receptor beta chains from one sample sequenced in a study of PD-L1 blockade in urothelial cancer. Produced via immunoSEQ multiplex PCR; TCRdb's table is partial and in-frame only. The sample lists about 45,000 clones, 70% to 90% seen once, with about 25% in the top ten. The sample's time point: pretreatment peripheral blood. The sample here was PBMCs, taken around atezolizumab (anti-PD-L1) treatment. All receptors derive from a donor at least 40 years old with urothelial cancer.

This sequence joins TRBV6-5 and TRBJ2-7; tentative D call: TRBD1 (6 bases). The CDR3 covers 11 residues. Germline CDR1 is MNHEY and CDR2 is SVGAGI. V lost 6 bases, J lost 9 bases, and 12 bases lay in between. CDR3 bases: TGTGCCAGCAGCCACGGGACAAGGCAGTACTTC. This translates into CASSHGTRQYF.

For this clone: Within the sample, other DNA sequences also encode this same CDR3. The CDR3 region has the DNA TGCAGTGCCCCGACTAGGGATACGCAGTATTTT. This encodes CSAPTRDTQYF. V is TRBV20-1 and J is TRBJ2-3; possibly TRBD2 for D (6 bases). Germline V gene data show CDR1 as DFQATT and CDR2 as SNEGSKA (reference sequence). The CDR3 is 11 amino acids. The V end was cut by 6 bases, the J end by 6 bases, with 10 bases between.

The genes are TRBV4-2 and TRBJ2-7; D not certain. CDR1 LGHNA and CDR2 YNFKEQ come from the germline V gene. Trimming removed 0 bases from V and 6 bases from J, with 9 bases in between. The CDR3 runs to 13 residues. The CDR3 loop reads CASSQDFGAEQYF. DNA for the CDR3: TGTGCCAGCAGCCAAGATTTTGGAGCCGAGCAGTACTTC.

With regard to this clone: At one end the junction does not follow the germline gene, possibly because of a read error. The rearrangement links TRBV18 to TRBJ2-3; 8 positions match TRBD1. The CDR3 spans 12 residues. The germline V gene has CDR1 KGHSH and CDR2 LQKENI. Here the CDR3 reads CASSPRGQGAGF. CDR3 nucleotides: TGTGCCAGCTCACCACGGGGTCAGGGGGCAGGCTTT.

The V call is TRBV18, the J call TRBJ2-6; D gene uncertain. Germline assignment: CDR1 KGHSH and CDR2 LQKENI. This CDR3 region has 19 residues. V was cut by 3 bases and J by 0 bases, with 18 bases left in between. As DNA, the CDR3 is TGTGCCAGCTCACCCCCCGGTCGGTCCCCGCTCTCTGGGGCCAACGTCCTGACTTTC. Amino acid sequence: CASSPPGRSPLSGANVLTF. Complete variable domain (other parts from reference TRBV18 and TRBJ2-6): NAGVMQNPRHLVRRRGQEARLRCSPMKGHSHVYWYRQLPEEGLKFMVYLQKENIIDESGMPKERFSAEFPKEGPSILRIQQVVRGDSAAYFCASSPPGRSPLSGANVLTFGAGSRLTVL.

The chain combines TRBV5-1 with TRBJ2-5; weak D call: TRBD2 (5 bases). The CDR3 covers 16 residues. V was shortened by 1 base and J by 2 bases, with 15 bases between the two germline ends. Germline assignment: CDR1 SGHRS and CDR2 YFSETQ. Here the CDR3 reads CASSLWGVGSQETQYF. For the CDR3, the DNA is TGCGCCAGCAGCTTGTGGGGTGTGGGGAGTCAAGAGACCCAGTACTTC.

V and J are TRBV7-2 and TRBJ2-3, with 7 bases that match TRBD2. V dropped 5 bases and J dropped 8; count of bases not matched to a gene: 10. The CDR3 sequence is 14 residues long. Germline V gene data show CDR1 as SGHTA and CDR2 as FQGNSA. The CDR3 nucleotides read TGTGCCAGCAGCCCTCCGAGGACTAGGGCTACGCAGTATTTT. Residues: CASSPPRTRATQYF.

There are a few counts of this clone. The chain links TRBV19 to TRBJ1-1; 7 bases align to TRBD1. The length of the CDR3 is 14 residues. Germline V gene sequence: CDR1 LNHDA, CDR2 SQIVND (reference sequence). With V trimmed by 2 bases and J by 6 bases, 6 bases remained unmatched. The CDR3 protein is CASSIQGVLAEAFF. CDR3 nucleotides: TGTGCCAGTAGTATACAGGGGGTGTTGGCTGAAGCTTTCTTT.

This chain joins TRBV9 and TRBJ2-5, with 8 bases aligning to TRBD1. J gave up 9 bases and V 3 bases, and 4 bases lay outside the gene matches. Germline CDR1 SGDLS, CDR2 YYNGEE. The CDR3 is 12 residues long. DNA for the CDR3: TGTGCCAGCAGCGGACAGGGGTTGGCCCAGTACTTC. Translated, it gives CASSGQGLAQYF.

V is TRBV18 and J is TRBJ2-6; D not certain. V was cut by 5 bases and J by 3 bases, with 11 bases left in between. CDR1 is KGHSH, CDR2 LQKENI, per germline. The CDR3 has 15 residues. CDR3 bases: TGTGCCAGCTCAGCCACGCGGCATGGGGCCAACGTCCTGACTTTC. This sequence encodes CASSATRHGANVLTF.

This chain uses TRBV9 with TRBJ2-1, with 9 bases lining up with TRBD1. V lost 3 bases and J lost 5; bases outside the gene matches: 15. This CDR3 spans 18 amino acids. The germline V gene has CDR1 SGDLS and CDR2 YYNGEE. The CDR3: CASSERSPDRGMDNEQFF. The CDR3 nucleotides are TGTGCCAGCAGCGAGCGGTCCCCCGACAGGGGGATGGACAATGAGCAGTTCTTC.

The sample holds one count of this clone. The chain carries TRBV7-2 and TRBJ2-1, with 7 nucleotides matching TRBD2. CDR3 length: 16 residues. V shed 10 bases, J shed 4 bases, and the junction held 16 bases outside the gene matches. Germline V gene data show CDR1 as SGHTA and CDR2 as FQGNSA. The CDR3 DNA is TGTGCCACCAACTCTGTAAGCGGGGCCACTTACAATGAGCAGTTCTTC. Amino acid sequence: CATNSVSGATYNEQFF.

The gene calls are TRBV9 and TRBJ2-1, with D possibly TRBD2 on 6 matching bases. The germline V and J ends were trimmed by 3 bases and 0 bases, with 22 bases remaining between them. The CDR3 sequence is 19 residues long. The germline gives CDR1 SGDLS, CDR2 YYNGEE. CDR3 in amino acids: CASSARLVEIQSSYNEQFF. CDR3 nucleotide sequence: TGTGCCAGCAGCGCCCGACTAGTTGAAATCCAAAGCTCCTACAATGAGCAGTTCTTC.

The chain has TRBV5-8 and TRBJ2-3, with a weak D call TRBD2 (6 bases). Germline V gene sequence: CDR1 SGHTS, CDR2 YDEGEE. The V end was cut by 7 bases, the J end by 3 bases, with 15 bases between. This CDR3 region has 14 residues. DNA for the CDR3: TGTGCCAGCGGTTGGAGGGCCGGGACAGATACGCAGTATTTT. Its protein is CASGWRAGTDTQYF.

The chain is built from TRBV6-6 and TRBJ2-5; D might be TRBD1 (6 bases). V was trimmed by 0 bases and J by 5 bases, leaving 16 bases between them. Germline V lookup: CDR1 MNHNY, CDR2 SVGAGI (reference sequence). This CDR3 spans 16 amino acids. The CDR3 loop is CASSYSIWRQGETQYF. The CDR3 coding sequence is TGTGCCAGCAGTTACTCGATATGGAGGCAGGGGGAGACCCAGTACTTC.

The rearrangement uses TRBV28 and TRBJ2-2; TRBD1 agrees at 8 bases. Germline V lookup: CDR1 MDHEN, CDR2 SYDVKM. The CDR3 contains 14 residues. The CDR3 sequence is CAAGRGRRTGELFF. The DNA for the CDR3 is TGTGCTGCGGGCAGGGGGCGGAGGACCGGGGAGCTGTTTTTT.

The rearrangement links TRBV18 to TRBJ2-2, with 9 positions matching TRBD2. Germline CDR1 reads KGHSH; CDR2 reads LQKENI. This CDR3 is built from 17 residues. V lost 0 bases and J lost 6; bases outside the gene matches: 8. The CDR3 coding sequence is TGTGCCAGCTCACCACCGGTTAGCGGGAGCTCCGCCGGGGAGCTGTTTTTT. This translates into CASSPPVSGSSAGELFF.

V usage is TRBV18 and J usage is TRBJ1-1; D may be TRBD1 (5 bases). The germline V gene has CDR1 KGHSH and CDR2 LQKENI. This CDR3 has 13 residues. V was shortened by 5 bases and J by 1 base, with 8 bases between the two germline ends. The CDR3 protein is CASSAGENTEAFF. As DNA, the CDR3 is TGTGCCAGCTCAGCGGGGGAGAACACTGAAGCTTTCTTT. Full variable domain (missing parts from reference TRBV18 and TRBJ1-1): NAGVMQNPRHLVRRRGQEARLRCSPMKGHSHVYWYRQLPEEGLKFMVYLQKENIIDESGMPKERFSAEFPKEGPSILRIQQVVRGDSAAYFCASSAGENTEAFFGQGTRLTVV.